The 21 T cell receptor beta chains below were found in one sample sequenced in a study of regulatory T cells in long-lasting Graves disease. Both iRepertoire HTBI primers and Arm-PCR of CDR3 regions were used to build the TCR beta libraries. TCRdb fed the multiplex PCR reads into MiXCR, producing one record per CDR3 protein. The table has about 500,000 distinct CDR3 sequences, around 15% seen once. The time point was: newly diagnosed GD, antithyroid drugs for less than 3 months. The TCR library used RNA extracted from PBMCs. The sample also formed part of further work on T cells in Graves' hyperthyroidism and ophthalmopathy.

This material consisted of peripheral blood mononuclear cells (PBMCs), taken at new diagnosis, from a patient treated with antithyroid drugs. These receptors were obtained from a man between 35 and 55 years old with Graves disease.

In its sample, this clonotype was seen many times. The V call is TRBV12-3 or TRBV12-4, the J call TRBJ2-3, with 7 positions matching TRBD2. The V and J ends lost 3 bases and 1 base, in that order; junction bases with no gene match: 4. This CDR3 is built from 15 residues. For the CDR3, the DNA is TGTGCCAGCAGTTTCCGGCTAGCGGGCACAGATACGCAGTATTTT. This translates into CASSFRLAGTDTQYF.

The sample holds many counts of this clonotype. The chain employs TRBV2 and TRBJ2-4; D is possibly TRBD2 (6 bases). This CDR3 is built from 15 residues. In germline, CDR1 is SNHLY, CDR2 FYNNEI. Trimming shortened V by 3 bases and J by 0 bases, and 9 bases separated the two germline ends. The CDR3 is CASSDGRLAKNIQYF. CDR3 in DNA: TGTGCCAGCAGTGATGGGAGGCTAGCCAAAAACATTCAGTACTTC. The variable domain in full, completed from reference TRBV2 and TRBJ2-4, reads EPEVTQTPSHQVTQMGQEVILRCVPISNHLYFYWYRQILGQKVEFLVSFYNNEISEKSEIFDDQFSVERPDGSNFTLKIRSTKLEDSAMYFCASSDGRLAKNIQYFGAGTRLSVL.

Here the CDR3 DNA reads TGTGCTAGTGGTTTGGGAAGGGTCGGGGAGCTGTTTTTT. It translates to CASGLGRVGELFF. The chain links TRBV12-5 to TRBJ2-2; D gene uncertain. The V and J ends lost 1 base and 7 bases respectively, with 7 bases between them. Germline values: CDR1 LGHNT, CDR2 FRNRAP. CDR3 length equals 13 residues.

The gene calls are TRBV6-1 and TRBJ2-7, with a weak D call TRBD2 (6 bases). CDR3 size: 16 residues. V shed 1 base and J shed 7 bases, with 20 bases lying between them. Germline V gene lookup returns CDR1 MNHNS and CDR2 SASEGT. CDR3 residues: CASSEGISGLRREQYF. The CDR3 nucleotides are TGTGCCAGCAGTGAAGGTATAAGCGGGCTTAGGAGGGAGCAGTACTTC.

For this clonotype: This clone may be a read error of a much larger clone one base away. V gene TRBV11-2 combines with J gene TRBJ2-5; D is unclear. The CDR3 totals 14 residues. The V end was cut by 3 bases, the J end by 7 bases, with 15 bases between. Per the germline V gene, CDR1 is SGHAT and CDR2 is FQNNGV. CDR3 bases: TGTGCCAGCAGCTTGGCCGAGACATTAGGGACCCAGTACTTC. Protein: CASSLAETLGTQYF.

CDR3 in amino acids: CASSPPGASGSPETQYF. As DNA, the CDR3 is TGTGCCAGCAGCCCACCGGGGGCTAGCGGGAGCCCAGAGACCCAGTACTTC. This chain uses TRBV28 with TRBJ2-5, with 10 bases that match TRBD2. V was pared by 6 bases and J by 4 bases, with 14 bases of the junction left unmatched. This CDR3 is 17 amino acids long. Germline V CDR1 and CDR2: MDHEN, SYDVKM.

This clonotype showed up just a few times. A much bigger clone sits one base away, suggesting this may be a read error. The DNA for the CDR3 is TGTGCCTGGAGTGGATCCGGGACAGGGATCTACGGTGAGCAGCTCTTC. Protein: CAWSGSGTGIYGEQLF. V gene TRBV30 combines with J gene TRBJ2-1; TRBD1 agrees at 9 bases. In germline, CDR1 is GTSNPN, CDR2 SVGIG (reference sequence). CDR3 length equals 16 residues.

This clonotype came up many times. CDR3 loop: CASSGSGGAYEQYF. Here the CDR3 DNA reads TGCGCCAGCAGCGGAAGCGGGGGAGCCTACGAGCAGTACTTC. The rearrangement joins TRBV5-1 to TRBJ2-7, with 8 bases identical to TRBD2. Germline V CDR1 and CDR2: SGHRS, YFSETQ. This CDR3 has 14 residues. The junction had 5 bases not matched to a gene; V was cut back by 4 bases and J by 2 bases.

Concerning this clonotype: The junction and the germline gene differ at one end; a read error may be behind it. V is TRBV4-2 and J is TRBJ1-2; D unclear. Germline CDR1 reads LGHNA; CDR2 reads YNFKEQ. The CDR3 extends over 11 amino acids. CDR3 sequence reads: CAGSTFYGYTF. The CDR3 DNA follows: TGTGCCGGCAGCACGTTTTATGGCTACACCTTC.

Many counts were recorded for this clonotype. The genes are TRBV28 and TRBJ2-3, with a weak D call TRBD2 (5 bases). Germline values: CDR1 MDHEN, CDR2 SYDVKM. The CDR3 is 15 residues long. With 5 bases removed from V and 2 bases from J, the gap between germline ends came to 14 bases. Here the CDR3 reads CASSRIATTTDTQYF. The CDR3 DNA is TGTGCCAGCAGTCGTATAGCGACAACCACAGATACGCAGTATTTT.

This chain joins TRBV3-1 and TRBJ2-2, with 15 bases aligning to TRBD2. This CDR3 contains 15 residues. V lost 5 bases and J lost 6; bases outside the gene matches: 1. The germline gives CDR1 LGHDT, CDR2 YNNKEL (reference sequence). In nucleotides, the CDR3 is TGTGCCAGCAGCAGGACTAGCGGGAGGGCCGGGGAGCTGTTTTTT. It specifies CASSRTSGRAGELFF.

This clonotype occurred many times. The chain links TRBV5-5 to TRBJ2-7, with 8 bases fitting TRBD1. Trimming removed 4 bases from V and 4 bases from J; junction bases left unmatched: 13. The CDR3 totals 16 residues. The germline gives CDR1 SGHKS, CDR2 YYEKEE (reference sequence). The CDR3 is CASSPGIGTGGYEQYF. CDR3 sequence (DNA): TGTGCCAGCAGCCCGGGAATCGGGACAGGAGGATACGAGCAGTACTTC.

This clonotype was found a few times. The rearrangement uses TRBV24-1 and TRBJ2-1, with TRBD2 identical over 7 bases. Germline V CDR1 and CDR2: KGHDR, SFDVKD. V shed 0 bases and J 6 bases; nucleotides not matched to a gene: 4. The CDR3 extends over 15 amino acids. The CDR3 DNA reads as TGTGCCACCAGTGATTTGGGACTAGATAGCAATGAGCAGTTCTTC. Translated, it gives CATSDLGLDSNEQFF.

This clonotype was seen at least ten times. The V and J genes are TRBV24-1 and TRBJ2-7; tentative D call: TRBD1 (6 bases). CDR1 is KGHDR and CDR2 is SFDVKD in the germline V gene. V was trimmed by 4 bases and J by 6 bases, leaving 12 bases between them. The CDR3 covers 13 residues. CDR3 amino acids: CATSDTTGREQYF. CDR3 nucleotide sequence: TGTGCCACCAGTGACACAACAGGGCGCGAGCAGTACTTC.

The V and J genes are TRBV12-3 or TRBV12-4 and TRBJ1-2, with 11 positions matching TRBD1. The CDR3 is 14 residues long. With V trimmed by 4 bases and J by 8 bases, 6 bases remained unmatched. CDR3 loop: CASSSGTGGRGYTF. The CDR3 DNA sequence: TGTGCCAGCAGTTCCGGGACAGGGGGTCGGGGCTACACCTTC.

This clonotype occurred many times. The chain has TRBV28 and TRBJ2-7; 10 nucleotides agree with TRBD1. V was pared by 4 bases and J by 4 bases, with 10 bases of the junction left unmatched. Germline CDR1 reads MDHEN; CDR2 reads SYDVKM. This CDR3 comprises 16 residues. CDR3 coding DNA: TGTGCCAGCAGTTCTCCCTGGGACAGGGGTGGATACGAGCAGTACTTC. Amino acids: CASSSPWDRGGYEQYF.

This clonotype was found many times. The rearrangement links TRBV15 to TRBJ2-1; D is unresolved. V lost 3 bases and J 6 bases, leaving 9 bases between the germline ends. The CDR3 is 13 amino acids. Germline V gene lookup returns CDR1 LNHNV and CDR2 YYDKDF (reference sequence). CDR3 protein: CATSSLDLNEQFF. CDR3 nucleotide sequence: TGTGCCACCAGCAGCCTCGACCTCAATGAGCAGTTCTTC.

This clonotype was observed many times. The chain has TRBV12-3 or TRBV12-4 and TRBJ2-5; a weak D match, TRBD2 (6 bases). The CDR3 has 16 residues. Deletions cut 1 base from V and 1 base from J, with 13 bases between. The chain's CDR3 is CASSLEAGPSQETQYF. The CDR3 region has the DNA TGTGCCAGCAGTTTAGAGGCGGGGCCGTCCCAAGAGACCCAGTACTTC.

V is TRBV27 and J is TRBJ2-7; 8 bases map to TRBD1. Unmatched junction bases numbered 19, after V lost 10 bases and J lost 5 bases. Germline V gene sequence: CDR1 MNHEY, CDR2 SMNVEV (reference sequence). This CDR3 has 16 amino acids. CDR3 DNA sequence: TGTGCCACCCGCCCCCTTGGACAGGGAGGAGTACACGAGCAGTACTTC. This gives the protein CATRPLGQGGVHEQYF.

This clonotype was found many times. The CDR3 nucleotides are TGTGCCAGCTCACCCAACATCGATGCCGTCCAAGGCTACACCTTC. Translating it yields CASSPNIDAVQGYTF. The chain combines TRBV18 with TRBJ1-2; D remains unclear. The ends were cut back, 3 bases at V and 8 bases at J, with 19 bases in the middle. This CDR3 has 15 residues. Germline-derived CDR1 and CDR2 are KGHSH and LQKENI.

This clonotype was detected many times. V gene TRBV4-2 combines with J gene TRBJ1-1; tentative D call: TRBD1 (6 bases). Germline V lookup: CDR1 LGHNA, CDR2 YNFKEQ. The CDR3 totals 14 residues. V gave up 0 bases and J gave up 6 bases, with 11 bases separating them. This chain's CDR3 is CASSQEPGAPEAFF. The CDR3 nucleotides are TGTGCCAGCAGCCAAGAACCAGGGGCCCCTGAAGCTTTCTTT.